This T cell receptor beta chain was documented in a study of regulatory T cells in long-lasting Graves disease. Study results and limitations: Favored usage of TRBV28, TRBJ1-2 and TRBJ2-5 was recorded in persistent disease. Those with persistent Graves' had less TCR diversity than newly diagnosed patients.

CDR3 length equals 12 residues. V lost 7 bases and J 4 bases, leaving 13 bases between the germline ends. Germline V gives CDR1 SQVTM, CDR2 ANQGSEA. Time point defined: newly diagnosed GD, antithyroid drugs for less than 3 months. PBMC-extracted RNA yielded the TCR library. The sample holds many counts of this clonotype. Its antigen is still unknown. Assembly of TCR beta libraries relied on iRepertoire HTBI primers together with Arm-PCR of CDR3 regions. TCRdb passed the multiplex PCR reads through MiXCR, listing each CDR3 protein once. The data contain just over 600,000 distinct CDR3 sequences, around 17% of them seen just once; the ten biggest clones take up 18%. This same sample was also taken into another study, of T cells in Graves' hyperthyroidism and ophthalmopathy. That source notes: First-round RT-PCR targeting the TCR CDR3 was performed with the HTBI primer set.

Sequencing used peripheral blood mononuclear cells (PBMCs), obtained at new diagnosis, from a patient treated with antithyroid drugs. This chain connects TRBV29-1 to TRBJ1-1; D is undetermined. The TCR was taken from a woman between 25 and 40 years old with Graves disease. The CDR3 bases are TGCAGCGCAGAAAGCAGTCTCACTGAAGCTTTCTTT. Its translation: CSAESSLTEAFF.